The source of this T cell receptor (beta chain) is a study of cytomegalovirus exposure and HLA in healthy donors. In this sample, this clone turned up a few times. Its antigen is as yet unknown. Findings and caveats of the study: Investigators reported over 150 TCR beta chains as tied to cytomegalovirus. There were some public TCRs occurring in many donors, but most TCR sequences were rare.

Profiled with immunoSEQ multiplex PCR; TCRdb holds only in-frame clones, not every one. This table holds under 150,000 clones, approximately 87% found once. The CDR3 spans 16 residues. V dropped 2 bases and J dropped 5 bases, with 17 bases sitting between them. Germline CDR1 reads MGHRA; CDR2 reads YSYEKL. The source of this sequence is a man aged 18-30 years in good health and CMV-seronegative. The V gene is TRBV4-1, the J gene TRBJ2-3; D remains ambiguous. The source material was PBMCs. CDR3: CASSQPSRGRQDTQYF. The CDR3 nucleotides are TGCGCCAGCAGCCAACCTTCTCGAGGCCGCCAAGATACGCAGTATTTT.